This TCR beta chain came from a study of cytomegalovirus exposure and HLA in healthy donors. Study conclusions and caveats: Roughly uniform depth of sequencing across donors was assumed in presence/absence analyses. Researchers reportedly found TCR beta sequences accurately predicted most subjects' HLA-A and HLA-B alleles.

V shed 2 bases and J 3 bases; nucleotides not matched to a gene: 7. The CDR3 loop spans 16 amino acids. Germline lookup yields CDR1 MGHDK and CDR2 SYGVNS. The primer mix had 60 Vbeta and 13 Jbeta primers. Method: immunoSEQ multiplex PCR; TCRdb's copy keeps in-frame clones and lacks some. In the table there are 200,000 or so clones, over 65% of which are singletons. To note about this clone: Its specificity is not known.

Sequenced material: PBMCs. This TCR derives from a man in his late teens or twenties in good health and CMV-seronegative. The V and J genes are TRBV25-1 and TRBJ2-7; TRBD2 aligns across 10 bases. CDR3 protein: CASSEPGAGGHYEQYF. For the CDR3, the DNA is TGTGCCAGCAGTGAACCGGGAGCGGGAGGGCACTACGAGCAGTACTTC.